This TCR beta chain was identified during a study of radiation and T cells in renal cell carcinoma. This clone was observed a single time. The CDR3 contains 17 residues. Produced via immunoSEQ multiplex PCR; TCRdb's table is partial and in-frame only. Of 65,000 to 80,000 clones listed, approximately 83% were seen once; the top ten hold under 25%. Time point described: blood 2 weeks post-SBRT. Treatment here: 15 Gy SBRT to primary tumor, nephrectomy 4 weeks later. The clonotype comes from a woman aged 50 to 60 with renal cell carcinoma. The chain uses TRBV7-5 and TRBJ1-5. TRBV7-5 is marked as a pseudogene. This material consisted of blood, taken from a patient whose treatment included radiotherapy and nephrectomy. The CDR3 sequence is CARSLVPTAYGNQPQHF. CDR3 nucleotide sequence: TGTGCCAGAAGCTTAGTACCCACAGCGTATGGCAATCAGCCCCAGCATTTT.